Sequencing of this T cell receptor (beta chain) was carried out in a study of cytomegalovirus exposure and HLA in healthy donors. The primer mix had 60 Vbeta and 13 Jbeta primers. Generated by immunoSEQ multiplex PCR, the TCRdb table keeps only in-frame clones and is missing some. The table records some 57,000 clones, 70% to 80% of them present only once. Germline values: CDR1 SGHTA, CDR2 FQGNSA. Trimming left V 1 base short and J 4 bases short, with 16 bases between. This CDR3 has 16 amino acids. This clone was seen only once. The clonotype was recovered from a woman aged 55 to 70 in good health and CMV-seropositive. The V call is TRBV7-2, the J call TRBJ1-2; D ambiguous. The specimen sequenced was PBMCs. The CDR3 sequence: CASSLDPGASVYGYTF. CDR3 in DNA: TGTGCCAGCAGCTTAGATCCAGGCGCATCAGTCTATGGCTACACCTTC.